One and the same sample provided the 25 T cell receptor beta chains below, sequenced in a study of regulatory T cells in long-lasting Graves disease. Sample time point: newly diagnosed GD, antithyroid drugs for less than 3 months. The TCR library was prepared using RNA isolated from PBMCs. CDR3-region Arm-PCR and iRepertoire HTBI primers produced the TCR beta libraries. MiXCR was run by TCRdb on the multiplex PCR reads, yielding one entry per CDR3 protein. This table holds some 250,000 distinct CDR3 sequences, about 16% found once. The specimen comprised peripheral blood mononuclear cells (PBMCs), sampled at new diagnosis, from a patient treated with antithyroid drugs. The receptors here all came from a female donor with Graves disease.

This clonotype was found many times. The chain recombines TRBV28 with TRBJ1-1; no definite D call. V dropped 6 bases and J dropped 11 bases, with 19 bases sitting between them. CDR1 is MDHEN and CDR2 is SYDVKM in the germline V gene. CDR3 size: 13 residues. This CDR3 reads CASSPDAVTGAFF. The CDR3 region has the DNA TGTGCCAGCAGCCCAGACGCTGTGACGGGCGCTTTCTTT.

This clonotype was picked up many times. This chain joins TRBV10-2 and TRBJ2-1, with D maybe TRBD2 (6 bases). V was shortened by 6 bases and J by 8 bases, with 17 bases between the two germline ends. Germline V lookup: CDR1 WSHSY, CDR2 SAAADI. This CDR3 contains 14 residues. In nucleotides, the CDR3 is TGCGCCAGCAGGGGACTTTCTATCCGCGATGAGCAGTTCTTC. Its translation: CASRGLSIRDEQFF.

The chain carries TRBV6-1 and TRBJ1-3; no definite D call. The CDR3 length is 15 residues. Germline-derived CDR1 and CDR2 are MNHNS and SASEGT. The V and J ends lost 8 bases and 0 bases respectively, with 14 bases between them. The CDR3 DNA follows: TGTGCCAGCTTTAATCCTGGCTACTCTGGAAACACCATATATTTT. It translates to CASFNPGYSGNTIYF.

The chain carries TRBV30 and TRBJ1-1; a weak D match, TRBD1 (5 bases). The V end lost 3 bases, the J end lost 8 bases, and 10 bases lay between the germline ends. The CDR3 is 11 amino acids. The V gene's germline CDR1 is GTSNPN and CDR2 SVGIG (reference sequence). CDR3 protein: CAWSQQGEAFF. The CDR3 DNA reads TGTGCCTGGAGCCAGCAGGGCGAAGCTTTCTTT.

This clonotype was seen at least ten times. The gene calls are TRBV6-1 and TRBJ1-1; D call uncertain. CDR1 and CDR2 (germline): MNHNS, SASEGT. V lost 6 bases and J 9 bases, leaving 20 bases between the germline ends. This CDR3 is built from 14 residues. CDR3 coding DNA: TGTGCCAGCAGGAAAACAGCTACGATCTCCCAAGCTTTCTTT. The encoded protein is CASRKTATISQAFF.

A remark on this clonotype: The junction departs from germline at one end; a sequencing error may be responsible. The gene calls are TRBV2 and TRBJ2-5; D call uncertain. Germline CDR1 SNHLY, CDR2 FYNNEI. The CDR3 spans 14 residues. The CDR3 protein is CASSLVAGQGTQYF. Here the CDR3 DNA reads TGTGCCAGCAGCTTAGTAGCAGGCCAAGGGACCCAGTACTTC.

Many counts were recorded for this clonotype. The gene calls are TRBV30 and TRBJ2-7, with a weak D call TRBD2 (6 bases). V gave up 8 bases and J gave up 3 bases, with 17 bases separating them. CDR1 and CDR2 (germline): GTSNPN, SVGIG (reference sequence). The length of the CDR3 is 13 residues. CDR3 nucleotides: TGTGCCCGCTCGACTAGTATCGGCTACGAGCAGTACTTC. This codes for CARSTSIGYEQYF.

This clonotype was seen repeatedly, ten times or more. CDR3 coding DNA: TGTGCCAGCAGCTTCAGGGGAGATAATTCACCCCTCCACTTT. Translated: CASSFRGDNSPLHF. This chain links TRBV7-9 with TRBJ1-6; D might be TRBD1 (6 bases). V was cut by 3 bases and J by 5 bases, with 8 bases left in between. CDR1 is SEHNR and CDR2 is FQNEAQ in the germline V gene (reference sequence). This CDR3 contains 14 residues. The full variable domain, its missing parts supplied by reference TRBV7-9 and TRBJ1-6, is DTGVSQNPRHKITKRGQNVTFRCDPISEHNRLYWYRQTLGQGPEFLTYFQNEAQLEKSRLLSDRFSAERPKGSFSTLEIQRTEQGDSAMYLCASSFRGDNSPLHFGNGTRLTVT.

Ten or more counts support this clonotype. The rearrangement joins TRBV19 to TRBJ1-4; D is possibly TRBD1 (5 bases). Germline loops: CDR1 LNHDA, CDR2 SQIVND (reference sequence). Trimming removed 7 bases at V and 5 bases at J, with 8 bases between. CDR3 size: 12 residues. The CDR3 sequence: CASKGPNEKLFF. CDR3 coding DNA: TGTGCCAGTAAGGGGCCAAATGAAAAACTGTTTTTT.

In its sample, this clonotype was seen many times. This rearrangement joins TRBV12-3 or TRBV12-4 to TRBJ2-6; 10 bases match TRBD1. The J segment lost 3 bases and the V segment lost 5 bases, leaving 16 bases of the junction unmatched. This CDR3 is built from 20 residues. In nucleotides, the CDR3 is TGTGCCAGCAGTGGGCCCATGGGGAGACAGGGGGCGGTTGGGGCCAACGTCCTGACTTTC. It yields the protein CASSGPMGRQGAVGANVLTF.

The table lists this clonotype with a few counts. The chain uses TRBV6-2 or TRBV6-3 and TRBJ1-5, with TRBD1 matching over 8 bases. V was clipped by 5 bases and J by 5 bases; unmatched bases: 5. Per the germline V gene, CDR1 is MNHEY and CDR2 is SVGEGT. This CDR3 comprises 14 residues. Here the CDR3 reads CASSRQGLDQPQHF. CDR3 sequence (DNA): TGTGCCAGCAGTCGACAGGGGCTGGATCAGCCCCAGCATTTT.

This clonotype occurred a few times. The V and J genes are TRBV18 and TRBJ2-1, with 10 bases fitting TRBD2. Germline CDR1 reads KGHSH; CDR2 reads LQKENI. This CDR3 has 15 residues. The trim removed 5 bases at V and 7 bases at J, leaving 8 bases unmatched. CDR3 in DNA: TGTGCCAGCTCAGAGCTAGCGGGAGTATTTAATGAGCAGTTCTTC. Translation: CASSELAGVFNEQFF.

This clonotype was observed many times. J is TRBJ2-1 and V is TRBV18; unclear D gene. V lost 5 bases to trimming and J lost 7 bases, with 3 bases between them. The length of the CDR3 is 10 residues. CDR1 and CDR2 (germline): KGHSH, LQKENI. The CDR3 reads CASSSNEQFF. The CDR3 coding sequence is TGTGCCAGCTCATCAAATGAGCAGTTCTTC.

This clonotype was counted ten times or more. This chain uses TRBV12-5 with TRBJ2-2; D not resolved. The CDR3 loop spans 13 amino acids. The germline CDR1 and CDR2 sequences are LGHNT and FRNRAP. Trimming cost V 1 base and J 5 bases, with 5 bases left between them. The CDR3 sequence: CASGLDGTGELFF. The CDR3, as DNA: TGTGCTAGTGGTTTGGACGGTACCGGGGAGCTGTTTTTT.

This clonotype has ten or more counts. The chain carries TRBV7-2 and TRBJ2-2; no firm D call. CDR1 and CDR2 from the germline V gene are SGHTA and FQGNSA. Trimming removed 5 bases from V and 4 bases from J, with 14 bases in between. This CDR3 is 15 amino acids long. The CDR3 sequence: CASSPSGQSTGELFF. Here the CDR3 DNA reads TGTGCCAGCAGCCCGTCCGGGCAGTCCACCGGGGAGCTGTTTTTT.

This clonotype was seen a few times. Here the CDR3 reads CASSQGGYAEAFF. DNA for the CDR3: TGCGCCAGCAGCCAAGGGGGGTATGCTGAAGCTTTCTTT. J is TRBJ1-1 and V is TRBV4-1; possible D gene TRBD1, 5 bases. Deletions cut 1 base from V and 6 bases from J, with 9 bases between. The germline V gene has CDR1 MGHRA and CDR2 YSYEKL. This CDR3 has 13 amino acids.

This clonotype was seen ten or more times. The chain joins TRBV3-1 to TRBJ2-7, with 8 bases identical to TRBD2. J gave up 3 bases and V 4 bases, and 5 bases lay outside the gene matches. Germline-derived CDR1 and CDR2 are LGHDT and YNNKEL (reference sequence). The CDR3 extends over 14 amino acids. Here the CDR3 DNA reads TGTGCCAGCAGCCTAAAGAGCGGGAGCTACGAGCAGTACTTC. Translating gives CASSLKSGSYEQYF.

Only a few counts were recorded for this clonotype. The J gene is TRBJ1-4, the V gene TRBV7-2, with D possibly matching TRBD1 (5 bases). The V end lost 0 bases, the J end lost 1 base, and 9 bases lay between the germline ends. The length of the CDR3 is 16 residues. CDR1 SGHTA and CDR2 FQGNSA come from the germline V gene. The CDR3 region has the DNA TGTGCCAGCAGCTTAGCGCAGGGCTTAACTAATGAAAAACTGTTTTTT. Translation gives CASSLAQGLTNEKLFF.

A note on this clonotype: A read error may explain this, as a much larger clone is one base away. This sequence joins TRBV12-3 or TRBV12-4 and TRBJ2-2; D possibly uses TRBD1 or TRBD2 (6 bases each). There are 15 residues in the CDR3. CDR3 coding DNA: TGTGCCAGCTCCCAGAGGGGGGAAGACACCGGGGAGCTGTCTTTT. This translates into CASSQRGEDTGELSF.

This clonotype was found many times. The chain is built from TRBV11-2 and TRBJ2-5; D not certain. Germline CDR1 reads SGHAT; CDR2 reads FQNNGV. This CDR3 has 14 amino acids. With 1 base removed from V and 2 bases from J, the gap between germline ends came to 8 bases. Written as DNA, the CDR3 is TGTGCCAGCAGCTTAGGGCTAGAGCAAGAGACCCAGTACTTC. This gives the protein CASSLGLEQETQYF.

The table lists this clonotype with many counts. A read error is likely, as this CDR3 ends without the conserved phenylalanine or tryptophan. This sequence joins TRBV4-1 and TRBJ1-5; no firm D call. V dropped 0 bases and J dropped 5 bases, with 11 bases sitting between them. The germline gives CDR1 MGHRA, CDR2 YSYEKL. The CDR3 is 15 amino acids. The CDR3: CASSQELSSYQPQHL. CDR3 coding DNA: TGCGCCAGCAGCCAAGAATTGAGTTCGTATCAGCCCCAGCATCTT.

This clonotype has a count of ten or more. Relative to the germline gene, one junction end is altered; a read error may explain this. The chain links TRBV7-3 to TRBJ2-3; 8 positions match TRBD1. CDR1 and CDR2 from the germline V gene are SGHTA and FQGTGA. CDR3 length: 13 residues. CDR3 coding DNA: TGTGCCAGCAGCTCAAGGACAGGGTGGCCGAGAGATTTT. Translation: CASSSRTGWPRDF.

Many counts were recorded for this clonotype. The J gene is TRBJ2-3, the V gene TRBV3-1, with 10 nucleotides matching TRBD2. The length of the CDR3 is 20 residues. Per germline, CDR1 LGHDT and CDR2 YNNKEL (reference sequence). V lost 1 base to trimming and J lost 0 bases; unmatched junction nucleotides: 13. CDR3 in DNA: TGTGCCAGCAGCCAAGCAGGGACTAGCGTTTTTTGGGGGAGCACAGATACGCAGTATTTT. This translates into CASSQAGTSVFWGSTDTQYF.

This clonotype was counted many times. The chain couples TRBV3-1 to TRBJ1-5; 8 bases are shared with TRBD1. Trimming removed 1 base from V and 8 bases from J; junction bases left unmatched: 1. The germline CDR1 and CDR2 sequences are LGHDT and YNNKEL (reference sequence). The CDR3 runs 13 residues. CDR3 bases: TGTGCCAGCAGCCAAGGGACAGGGAAGCCCCAGCATTTT. It is translated as CASSQGTGKPQHF.

There are many counts of this clonotype. This chain links TRBV20-1 with TRBJ2-7; 10 bases fit TRBD2. The CDR3 has 13 residues. CDR1 is DFQATT, CDR2 SNEGSKA, per germline (reference sequence). The ends lost 7 bases at V and 5 bases at J; junction bases unmatched: 8. The CDR3 reads CSVNPTSGHEQYF. The DNA for the CDR3 is TGCAGTGTAAACCCGACTAGCGGGCACGAGCAGTACTTC.